Included here is one T cell receptor beta chain sequence, with context. Treatment noted: roughly 20 received Ad26.COV2.S at low or high dose, single or two shots; 5 received placebo; per-sample allocation not given. Collection of samples fell on day 63 after the first vaccine or placebo injection. The CDR3 length is 15 residues. CDR1 is LNHDA and CDR2 is SQIVND in the germline V gene (reference sequence). V was shortened by 1 base and J by 5 bases, with 14 bases between the two germline ends. Only in-frame clones appear in the TCRdb table, and some are missing; sequencing was by immunoSEQ multiplex PCR. This sample has some 520,000 clones, with 87% found just once. This specimen comes from a study of Ad26.COV2.S vaccination and SARS-CoV-2 variants.

The rearrangement links TRBV19 to TRBJ2-5; no clear D gene. The source was peripheral blood, collected in a trial of Ad26.COV2.S vaccine versus placebo. This TCR was recovered from a person aged 18 to 65 who received the Ad26.COV2.S COVID-19 vaccine or a placebo. The chain's CDR3 is CASSIVRANWETQYF. The CDR3 DNA reads as TGTGCCAGTAGTATAGTACGAGCGAATTGGGAGACCCAGTACTTC.